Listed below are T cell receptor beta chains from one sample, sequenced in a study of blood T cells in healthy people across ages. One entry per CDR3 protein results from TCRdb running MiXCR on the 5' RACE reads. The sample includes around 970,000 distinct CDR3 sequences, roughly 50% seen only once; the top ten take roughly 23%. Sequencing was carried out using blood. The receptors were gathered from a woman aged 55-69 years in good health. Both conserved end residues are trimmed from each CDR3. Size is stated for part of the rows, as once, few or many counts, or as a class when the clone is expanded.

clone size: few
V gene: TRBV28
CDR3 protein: ASGDSYEQY

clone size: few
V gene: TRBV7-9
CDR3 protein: ASSYGPTSGIRDDYEQF

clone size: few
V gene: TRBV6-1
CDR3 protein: ASSEVGGTYEQY

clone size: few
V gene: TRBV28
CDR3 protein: AARTGQETQY

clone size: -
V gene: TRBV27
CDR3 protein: ASSFRGLNTEAF

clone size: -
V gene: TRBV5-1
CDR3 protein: ASSLTGGSEQY

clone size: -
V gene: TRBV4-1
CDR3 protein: ASSQVPLAGGSNEQY

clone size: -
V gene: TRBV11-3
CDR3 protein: ASSSSREGEQF

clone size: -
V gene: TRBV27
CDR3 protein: ASTRSTGRVDEQF

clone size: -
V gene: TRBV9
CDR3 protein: ASSSRGTFRPYEQY

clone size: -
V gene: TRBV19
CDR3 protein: ASSIDRQRRGTYNEQF

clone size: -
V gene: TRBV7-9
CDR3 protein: ASSPATWMINSPLH

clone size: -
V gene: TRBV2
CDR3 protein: ASSEGTVPYEQY

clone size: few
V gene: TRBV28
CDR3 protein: ASIPGDRDSYEQY

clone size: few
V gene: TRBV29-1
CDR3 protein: SVPGGKGEQY

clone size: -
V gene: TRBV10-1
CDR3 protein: ASIAGLESYEQY

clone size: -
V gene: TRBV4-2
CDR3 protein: ASSQGDNLSEQY

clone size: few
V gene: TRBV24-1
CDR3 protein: ATSPGTGYGYT

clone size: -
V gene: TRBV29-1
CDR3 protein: SVIHPHSYNEQF

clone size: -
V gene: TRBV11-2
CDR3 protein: ASSSRHKDTLAKNIQY

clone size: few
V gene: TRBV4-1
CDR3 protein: ASSQEHIVSSYEQY

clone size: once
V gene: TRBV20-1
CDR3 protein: SATGQEYNSPLH

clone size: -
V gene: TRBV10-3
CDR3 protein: AISGAGSGAETQY

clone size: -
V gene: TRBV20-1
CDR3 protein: SANRPREETQY

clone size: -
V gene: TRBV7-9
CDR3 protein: ASNVAGGNEQF